These T cell receptor beta chains were read from a single sample in a study of post-analysis software for immune sequencing data. TCRdb independently ran MiXCR on the PCR reads; one entry per CDR3 protein. Found here are roughly 410,000 distinct CDR3 sequences, roughly 35% of them singletons; the top ten hold around an eighth. Material: blood. Receptor source: a girl aged 10-17 years with multiple sclerosis. Both conserved end residues are part of each CDR3. A D gene is named only where the DNA matches it firmly. Part of the rows lack a size; the others show once, few, many or a class for expanded clones.

D	size	V	J	CDR3	DNA
TRBD2	few	TRBV20-1	TRBJ2-3	CSATTSGESPDTQYF	TGCAGTGCCACGACTAGCGGGGAGAGCCCAGATACGCAGTATTTT
-	-	TRBV7-2	TRBJ2-7	CASSLARISYEQYF	TGTGCCAGCAGCTTAGCGAGGATATCCTACGAGCAGTACTTC
-	-	TRBV2	TRBJ1-2	CASSESSYGYTF	TGTGCCAGCAGTGAATCCAGTTATGGCTACACCTTC
-	few	TRBV20-1	TRBJ1-6	CSARYPGILFSPLHF	TGCAGTGCTAGATATCCAGGGATTCTTTTTTCACCCCTCCACTTT
TRBD1	-	TRBV5-4	TRBJ2-1	CASSLGTGGRDEQFF	TGTGCCAGCAGCTTGGGGACAGGGGGTAGGGATGAGCAGTTCTTC
TRBD1	-	TRBV6-6	TRBJ1-2	CASSQLTTGGRDGYTF	TGTGCCAGCAGTCAGCTAACGACAGGGGGCAGGGATGGCTACACCTTC
TRBD2	-	TRBV7-8	TRBJ2-3	CASSFPFGRGRTDTQYF	TGTGCCAGCAGCTTTCCCTTCGGGCGGGGGAGGACAGATACGCAGTATTTT
-	-	TRBV12-3/TRBV12-4	TRBJ1-2	CASSLGWGFDGYTF	TGTGCCAGCAGTTTAGGTTGGGGTTTTGATGGCTACACCTTC
-	-	TRBV10-3	TRBJ2-7	CAITTGYGPYEQYF	TGTGCCATCACTACGGGGTACGGGCCCTACGAGCAGTACTTC
-	-	TRBV12-3/TRBV12-4	TRBJ2-3	CASSPRGITDTQYF	TGTGCCAGCAGTCCCCGAGGGATCACAGATACGCAGTATTTT
TRBD1	-	TRBV10-3	TRBJ2-2	CAIRGTASEGTGELFF	TGTGCCATCAGGGGGACAGCCAGTGAGGGGACCGGGGAGCTGTTTTTT
TRBD2	few	TRBV29-1	TRBJ2-7	CSVEGLAGEEYF	TGCAGCGTTGAGGGGCTAGCGGGGGAAGAGTACTTC
-	-	TRBV6-5	TRBJ2-5	CASSAQRAPQETQYF	TGTGCCAGCAGCGCCCAGAGGGCCCCACAAGAGACCCAGTACTTC
-	few	TRBV10-3	TRBJ1-2	CAISPQGLSEGYTF	TGTGCCATCAGCCCCCAGGGGCTTTCGGAGGGCTACACCTTC
-	many	TRBV12-3/TRBV12-4	TRBJ2-7	CASSPNLSDYEQYF	TGTGCCAGCAGTCCCAACCTCAGCGACTACGAGCAGTACTTC
-	once	TRBV12-3/TRBV12-4	TRBJ2-7	CASSPSTGVSYEQYF	TGTGCCAGCAGTCCTAGTACGGGGGTTTCCTACGAGCAGTACTTC
-	-	TRBV7-9	TRBJ2-3	CASSLLRRATDTQYF	TGTGCCAGCAGCTTACTCAGAAGAGCCACAGATACGCAGTATTTT
-	-	TRBV6-5	TRBJ2-7	CASSPRGARNEQYF	TGTGCCAGCAGCCCTCGGGGGGCGCGGAACGAGCAGTACTTC
TRBD2	once	TRBV11-3	TRBJ2-5	CASSFTSGGVETQYF	TGTGCCAGCAGCTTTACTAGCGGGGGGGTTGAGACCCAGTACTTC
TRBD1	few	TRBV5-1	TRBJ2-5	CASSGGTGIEETQYF	TGCGCCAGCAGCGGAGGGACAGGGATCGAAGAGACCCAGTACTTC
-	-	TRBV7-8	TRBJ2-5	CASSLEIFRQETQYF	TGTGCCAGCAGCTTAGAGATTTTTCGGCAAGAGACCCAGTACTTC
-	many	TRBV20-1	TRBJ2-5	CSARWANYASWTQYF	TGCAGTGCTAGGTGGGCCAACTATGCAAGTTGGACCCAGTACTTC
TRBD1	-	TRBV29-1	TRBJ1-2	CSGGQGRLDGYTF	TGCAGCGGAGGACAGGGACGACTGGATGGCTACACCTTC
-	many	TRBV6-1	TRBJ1-2	CASSTNYGYTF	TGTGCCAGCAGTACCAACTATGGCTACACCTTC
TRBD2	-	TRBV12-3/TRBV12-4	TRBJ2-7	CASSSRTRIENEQYF	TGTGCCAGCAGTTCTCGGACTAGAATCGAGAACGAGCAGTACTTC
-	few	TRBV29-1	TRBJ2-3	CSVARGASTDTQYF	TGCAGCGTTGCGAGGGGCGCGAGCACAGATACGCAGTATTTT
TRBD1	-	TRBV28	TRBJ1-2	CASSWGDRGPGGGYTF	TGTGCCAGCAGTTGGGGCGACAGGGGCCCCGGGGGGGGCTACACCTTC
TRBD2	few	TRBV6-1	TRBJ2-1	CASSPAGLAGNSYNEQFF	TGTGCCAGCAGCCCCGCGGGACTAGCGGGGAACTCCTACAATGAGCAGTTCTTC
-	-	TRBV5-1	TRBJ2-1	CASSPANFNEQFF	TGCGCCAGCAGCCCGGCTAACTTCAATGAGCAGTTCTTC
-	-	TRBV20-1	TRBJ2-5	CSARDPMGGAVETQYF	TGCAGTGCTAGAGACCCCATGGGGGGCGCGGTAGAGACCCAGTACTTC
-	-	TRBV19	TRBJ1-5	CASSIGRGNQPQHF	TGTGCCAGTAGTATCGGACGGGGCAATCAGCCCCAGCATTTT
TRBD2	-	TRBV12-3/TRBV12-4	TRBJ2-1	CASSFRGVNEQFF	TGTGCCAGCAGTTTTCGGGGGGTGAATGAGCAGTTCTTC
-	-	TRBV7-2	TRBJ2-5	CACSVPEAAGTQYF	TGTGCCTGCAGCGTCCCAGAGGCGGCGGGGACCCAGTACTTC
TRBD1	many	TRBV5-1	TRBJ1-2	CASSLGDSQGGYTF	TGCGCCAGCAGCTTGGGGGACAGTCAAGGAGGCTACACCTTC
-	-	TRBV20-1	TRBJ2-3	CSARDTFLVSSTDTQYF	TGCAGTGCTAGAGACACTTTCCTTGTTTCTAGCACAGATACGCAGTATTTT
TRBD2	few	TRBV6-5	TRBJ2-1	CASSRTSGTYNEQFF	TGTGCCAGCAGCCGGACTAGCGGGACCTACAATGAGCAGTTCTTC
TRBD1	few	TRBV20-1	TRBJ1-2	CSARRTGKSYTF	TGCAGTGCTAGACGGACAGGGAAGAGCTACACCTTC
-	few	TRBV5-1	TRBJ1-1	CASSLGVAGSKAFF	TGCGCCAGCAGCTTGGGGGTCGCAGGGAGTAAAGCTTTCTTT
TRBD2	few	TRBV2	TRBJ2-5	CASSDGGLAAETQYF	TGTGCCAGCAGTGATGGGGGACTAGCGGCGGAGACCCAGTACTTC
-	-	TRBV20-1	TRBJ1-2	CSARAGGFNYGYTF	TGCAGTGCTAGAGCGGGTGGGTTTAACTATGGCTACACCTTC
-	-	TRBV6-5	TRBJ2-2	CASSSLFGVFTGELFF	TGTGCCAGCAGTTCCCTCTTTGGCGTATTCACCGGGGAGCTGTTTTTT
-	once	TRBV11-2	TRBJ2-1	CASRDLVLGHEQFF	TGTGCCAGCAGGGATCTCGTCCTGGGCCATGAGCAGTTCTTC
-	-	TRBV6-6	TRBJ2-6	CASSTVQGWANVLTF	TGTGCCAGCAGTACTGTACAGGGCTGGGCCAACGTCCTGACTTTC
TRBD1	-	TRBV18	TRBJ2-2	CASKKAGTGTGELFF	TGTGCCAGCAAAAAAGCCGGGACAGGCACCGGGGAGCTGTTTTTT
TRBD1	-	TRBV24-1	TRBJ1-2	CATSDFLGQGAYANYSYTF	TGTGCCACCAGTGATTTCCTTGGACAGGGGGCCTACGCTAACTATAGCTACACCTTC
-	-	TRBV10-3	TRBJ1-5	CAIGHTGNQPQHF	TGTGCCATCGGACATACGGGCAATCAGCCCCAGCATTTT
-	-	TRBV5-6	TRBJ1-1	CASSLIYENTEAFF	TGTGCCAGCAGCTTGATATACGAGAACACTGAAGCTTTCTTT
-	many	TRBV20-1	TRBJ2-5	CSARDRYF	TGCAGTGCTAGAGATAGGTACTTC